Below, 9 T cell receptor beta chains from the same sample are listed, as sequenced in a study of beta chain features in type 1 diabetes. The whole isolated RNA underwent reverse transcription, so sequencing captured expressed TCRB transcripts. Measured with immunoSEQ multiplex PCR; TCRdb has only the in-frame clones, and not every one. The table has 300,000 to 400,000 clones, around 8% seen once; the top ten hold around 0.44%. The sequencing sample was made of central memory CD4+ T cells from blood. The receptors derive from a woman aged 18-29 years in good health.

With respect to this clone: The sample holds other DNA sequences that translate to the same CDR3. CDR3: CASSFLAGSYNEQFF. CDR3 DNA: TGCGCCAGCAGCTTTTTAGCGGGCTCCTACAATGAGCAGTTCTTC. The V gene is TRBV5-1, the J gene TRBJ2-1; 7 bases line up with TRBD2. Trimming cost V 2 bases and J 0 bases; bases outside gene matches: 2. Germline V CDR1 and CDR2: SGHRS, YFSETQ. This CDR3 is built from 15 residues.

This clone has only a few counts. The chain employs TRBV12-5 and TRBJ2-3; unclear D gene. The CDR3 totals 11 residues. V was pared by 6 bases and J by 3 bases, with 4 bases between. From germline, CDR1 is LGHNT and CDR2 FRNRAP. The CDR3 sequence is CASGITDTQYF. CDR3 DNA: TGTGCTAGTGGGATAACAGATACGCAGTATTTT.

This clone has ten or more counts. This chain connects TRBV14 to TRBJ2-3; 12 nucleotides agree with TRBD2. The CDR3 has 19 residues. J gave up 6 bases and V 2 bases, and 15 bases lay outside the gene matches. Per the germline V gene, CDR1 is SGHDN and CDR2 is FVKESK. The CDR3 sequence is CASSQYPPGLAGIGDTQYF. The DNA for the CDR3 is TGTGCCAGCAGCCAATACCCGCCCGGACTAGCGGGAATTGGGGATACGCAGTATTTT.

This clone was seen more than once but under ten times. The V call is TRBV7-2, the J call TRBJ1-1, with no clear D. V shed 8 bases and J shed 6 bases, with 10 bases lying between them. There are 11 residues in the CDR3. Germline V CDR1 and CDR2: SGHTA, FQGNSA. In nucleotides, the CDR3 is TGTGCCAGCCAGAGACACTCTGAAGCTTTCTTT. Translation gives CASQRHSEAFF.

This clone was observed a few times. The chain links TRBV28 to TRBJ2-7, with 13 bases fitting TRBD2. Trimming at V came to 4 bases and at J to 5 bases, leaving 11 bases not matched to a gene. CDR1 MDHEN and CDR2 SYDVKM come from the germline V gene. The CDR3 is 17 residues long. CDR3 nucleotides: TGTGCCAGCAGTTACGGACTAGCGGGAGTTCGGAGAAACGAGCAGTACTTC. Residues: CASSYGLAGVRRNEQYF.

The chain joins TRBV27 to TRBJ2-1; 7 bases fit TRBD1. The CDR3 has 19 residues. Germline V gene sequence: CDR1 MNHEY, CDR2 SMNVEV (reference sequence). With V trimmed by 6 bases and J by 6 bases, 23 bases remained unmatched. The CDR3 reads CASSLGARQGYGVGNEQFF. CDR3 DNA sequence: TGTGCCAGCAGCCTAGGTGCCCGACAGGGTTATGGTGTGGGCAATGAGCAGTTCTTC.

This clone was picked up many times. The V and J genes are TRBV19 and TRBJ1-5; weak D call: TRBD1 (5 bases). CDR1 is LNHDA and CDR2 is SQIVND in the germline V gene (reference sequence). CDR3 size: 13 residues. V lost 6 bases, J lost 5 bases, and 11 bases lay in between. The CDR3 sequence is CASSPDSDQPQHF. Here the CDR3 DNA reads TGTGCCAGTAGCCCTGACAGCGATCAGCCCCAGCATTTT.

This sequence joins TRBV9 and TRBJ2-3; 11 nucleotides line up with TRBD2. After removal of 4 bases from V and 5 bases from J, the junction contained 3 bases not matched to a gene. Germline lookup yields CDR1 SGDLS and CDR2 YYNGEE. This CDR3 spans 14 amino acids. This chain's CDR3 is CASSTLAGVDTQYF. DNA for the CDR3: TGTGCCAGCAGCACACTAGCGGGAGTAGATACGCAGTATTTT. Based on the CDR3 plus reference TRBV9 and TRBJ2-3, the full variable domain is DSGVTQTPKHLITATGQRVTLRCSPRSGDLSVYWYQQSLDQGLQFLIQYYNGEERAKGNILERFSAQQFPDLHSELNLSSLELGDSALYFCASSTLAGVDTQYFGPGTRLTVL.

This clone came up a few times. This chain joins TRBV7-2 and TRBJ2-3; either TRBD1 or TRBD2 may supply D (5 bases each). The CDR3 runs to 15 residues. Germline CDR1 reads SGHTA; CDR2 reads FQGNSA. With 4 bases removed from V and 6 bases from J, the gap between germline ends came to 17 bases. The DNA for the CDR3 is TGTGCCAGCAGCTCACCGGGGCTAGCAAGGGATACGCAGTATTTT. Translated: CASSSPGLARDTQYF.